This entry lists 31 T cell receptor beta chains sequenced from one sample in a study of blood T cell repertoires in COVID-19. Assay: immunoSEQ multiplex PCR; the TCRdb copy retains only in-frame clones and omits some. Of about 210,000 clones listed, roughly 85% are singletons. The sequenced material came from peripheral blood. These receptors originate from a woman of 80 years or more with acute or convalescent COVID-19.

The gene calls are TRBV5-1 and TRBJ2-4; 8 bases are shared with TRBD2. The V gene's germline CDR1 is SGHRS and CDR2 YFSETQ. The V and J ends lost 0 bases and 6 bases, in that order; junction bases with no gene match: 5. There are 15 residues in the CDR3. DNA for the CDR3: TGCGCCAGCAGCTTGGCCGAAACTAGCGGAAACATTCAGTACTTC. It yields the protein CASSLAETSGNIQYF.

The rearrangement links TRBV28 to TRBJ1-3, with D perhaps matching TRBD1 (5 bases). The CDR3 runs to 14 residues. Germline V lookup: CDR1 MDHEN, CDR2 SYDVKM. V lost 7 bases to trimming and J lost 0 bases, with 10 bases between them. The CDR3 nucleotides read TGTGCCAGCATTCCAAGGGGCTCTGGAAACACCATATATTTT. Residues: CASIPRGSGNTIYF.

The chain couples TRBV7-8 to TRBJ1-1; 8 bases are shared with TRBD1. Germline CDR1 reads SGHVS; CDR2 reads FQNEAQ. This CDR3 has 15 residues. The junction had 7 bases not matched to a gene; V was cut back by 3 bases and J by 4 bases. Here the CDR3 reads CASSLGTGVSTEAFF. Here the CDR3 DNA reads TGTGCCAGCAGCTTGGGGACAGGAGTTAGCACTGAAGCTTTCTTT.

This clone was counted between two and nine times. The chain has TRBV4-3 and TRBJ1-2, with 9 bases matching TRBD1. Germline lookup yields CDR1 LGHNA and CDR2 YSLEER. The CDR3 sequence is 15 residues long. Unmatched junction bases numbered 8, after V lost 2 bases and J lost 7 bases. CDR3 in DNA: TGCGCCAGCAGCCAACAAGGACAGGGGTTGGTTGGCTACACCTTC. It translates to CASSQQGQGLVGYTF.

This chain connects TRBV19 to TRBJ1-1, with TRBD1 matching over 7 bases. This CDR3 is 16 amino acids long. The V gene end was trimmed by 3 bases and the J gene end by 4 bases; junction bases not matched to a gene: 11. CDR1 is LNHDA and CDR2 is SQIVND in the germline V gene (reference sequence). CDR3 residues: CASSMGQSWQVTEAFF. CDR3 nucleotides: TGTGCCAGTAGTATGGGACAGTCCTGGCAGGTCACTGAAGCTTTCTTT.

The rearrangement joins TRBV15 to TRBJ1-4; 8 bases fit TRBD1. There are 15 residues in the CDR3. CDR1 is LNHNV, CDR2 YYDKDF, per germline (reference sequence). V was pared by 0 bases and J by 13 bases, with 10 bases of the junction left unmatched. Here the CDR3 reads CATSRDRDRPGLLFF. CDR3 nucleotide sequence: TGTGCCACCAGCAGAGATCGGGACAGGCCGGGTTTACTGTTTTTT.

The CDR3 coding sequence is TGTGCCAGCGCCCGAGACTACGCCGACTTCTACAATGAGCAGTTCTTC. Translated: CASARDYADFYNEQFF. The gene calls are TRBV9 and TRBJ2-1, with D tentatively TRBD2 (5 bases). With 7 bases removed from V and 3 bases from J, the gap between germline ends came to 20 bases. The germline CDR1 and CDR2 sequences are SGDLS and YYNGEE. The CDR3 sequence is 16 residues long.

CDR3 residues: CASSSGGEAFF. Here the CDR3 DNA reads TGTGCCAGCAGCTCGGGAGGTGAAGCTTTCTTT. The rearrangement links TRBV12-3 or TRBV12-4 to TRBJ1-1; D is uncertain. V gave up 6 bases and J gave up 7 bases, with 9 bases separating them. This CDR3 contains 11 residues.

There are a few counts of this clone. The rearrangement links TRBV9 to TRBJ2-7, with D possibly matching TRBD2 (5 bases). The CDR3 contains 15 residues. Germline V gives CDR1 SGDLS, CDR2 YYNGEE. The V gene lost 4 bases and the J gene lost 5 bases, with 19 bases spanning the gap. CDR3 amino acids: CASSPYVEDLNEQYF. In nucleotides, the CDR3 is TGTGCCAGCAGCCCTTATGTGGAGGACCTCAACGAGCAGTACTTC.

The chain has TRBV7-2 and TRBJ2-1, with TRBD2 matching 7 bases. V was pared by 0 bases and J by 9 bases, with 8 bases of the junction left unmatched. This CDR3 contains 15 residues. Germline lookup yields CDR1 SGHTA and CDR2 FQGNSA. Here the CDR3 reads CASSLAGGRRGEQFF. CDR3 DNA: TGTGCCAGCAGCTTAGCGGGCGGGAGAAGGGGTGAGCAGTTCTTC.

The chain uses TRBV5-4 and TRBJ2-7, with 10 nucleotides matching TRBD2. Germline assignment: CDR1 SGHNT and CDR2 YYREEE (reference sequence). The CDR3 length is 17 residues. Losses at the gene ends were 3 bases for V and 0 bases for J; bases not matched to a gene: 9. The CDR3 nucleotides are TGTGCCAGCAGCTGGAGGCTAGCGGGAGATGCCTCCTACGAGCAGTACTTC. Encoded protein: CASSWRLAGDASYEQYF. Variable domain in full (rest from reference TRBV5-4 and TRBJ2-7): ETGVTQSPTHLIKTRGQQVTLRCSSQSGHNTVSWYQQALGQGPQFIFQYYREEENGRGNFPPRFSGLQFPNYSSELNVNALELDDSALYLCASSWRLAGDASYEQYFGPGTRLTVT.

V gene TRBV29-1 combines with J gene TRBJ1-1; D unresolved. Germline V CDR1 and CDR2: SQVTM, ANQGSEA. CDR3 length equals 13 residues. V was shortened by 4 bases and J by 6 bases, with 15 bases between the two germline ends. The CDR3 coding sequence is TGCAGCGTTGTAGTTGAAAGCGGGGCTGAAGCTTTCTTT. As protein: CSVVVESGAEAFF.

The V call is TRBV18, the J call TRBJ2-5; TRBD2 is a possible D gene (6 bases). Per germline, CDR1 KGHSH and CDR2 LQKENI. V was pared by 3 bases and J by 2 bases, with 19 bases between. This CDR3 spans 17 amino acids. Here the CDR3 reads CASSPLRGSGVQETQYF. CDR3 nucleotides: TGTGCCAGCTCACCCCTTCGGGGTAGCGGCGTTCAAGAGACCCAGTACTTC.

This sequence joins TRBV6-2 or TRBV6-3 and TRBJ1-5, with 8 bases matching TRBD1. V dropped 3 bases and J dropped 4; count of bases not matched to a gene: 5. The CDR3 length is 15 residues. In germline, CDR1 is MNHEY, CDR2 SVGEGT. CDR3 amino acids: CASSYITGGNQPQHF. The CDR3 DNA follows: TGTGCCAGCAGTTATATCACAGGGGGAAATCAGCCCCAGCATTTT.

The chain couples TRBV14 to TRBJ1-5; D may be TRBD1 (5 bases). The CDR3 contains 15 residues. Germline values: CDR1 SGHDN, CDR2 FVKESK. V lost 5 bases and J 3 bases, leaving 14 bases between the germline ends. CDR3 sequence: CASSEGSGPNQPQHF. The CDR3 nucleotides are TGTGCCAGCAGCGAAGGGTCAGGGCCCAATCAGCCCCAGCATTTT.

CDR3 protein: CASGSTYGTGSIMNTEAFF. CDR3 DNA: TGTGCTAGTGGTTCTACGTACGGGACAGGGTCGATTATGAACACTGAAGCTTTCTTT. The J gene is TRBJ1-1, the V gene TRBV12-5; 9 bases align to TRBD1. CDR3 size: 19 residues. J was trimmed by 0 bases and V by 4 bases; bases with no gene match: 15. Per germline, CDR1 LGHNT and CDR2 FRNRAP.

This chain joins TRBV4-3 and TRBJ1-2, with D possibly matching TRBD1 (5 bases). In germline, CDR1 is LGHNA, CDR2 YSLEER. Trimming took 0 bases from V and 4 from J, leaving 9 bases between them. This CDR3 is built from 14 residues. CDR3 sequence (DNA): TGCGCCAGCAGCCAAGACCAGGGTTTCTATGGCTACACCTTC. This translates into CASSQDQGFYGYTF.

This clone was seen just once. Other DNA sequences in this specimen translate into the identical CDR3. CDR3 sequence (DNA): TGTGCCAGCAGCCCGACAGGGGGCAATCAGCCCCAGCATTTT. Translating gives CASSPTGGNQPQHF. This sequence joins TRBV7-2 and TRBJ1-5; 8 bases are a match to TRBD1. The germline CDR1 and CDR2 sequences are SGHTA and FQGNSA. Germline trimming cut 5 bases from V and 2 bases from J; bases unmatched to any gene: 2. This CDR3 region has 14 residues.

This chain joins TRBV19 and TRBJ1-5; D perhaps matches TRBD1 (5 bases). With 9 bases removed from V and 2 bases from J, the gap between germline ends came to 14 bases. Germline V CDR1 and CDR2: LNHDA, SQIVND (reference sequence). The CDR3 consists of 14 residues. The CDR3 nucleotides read TGTGCCAGCGGATCCAGGGCAGGCAATCAGCCCCAGCATTTT. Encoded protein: CASGSRAGNQPQHF.

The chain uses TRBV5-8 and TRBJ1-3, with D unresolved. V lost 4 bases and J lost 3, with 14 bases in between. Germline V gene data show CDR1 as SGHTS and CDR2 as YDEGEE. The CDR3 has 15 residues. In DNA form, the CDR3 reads TGTGCCAGCAGCCTCGGAGCACGCCTTGGAAACACCATATATTTT. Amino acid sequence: CASSLGARLGNTIYF.

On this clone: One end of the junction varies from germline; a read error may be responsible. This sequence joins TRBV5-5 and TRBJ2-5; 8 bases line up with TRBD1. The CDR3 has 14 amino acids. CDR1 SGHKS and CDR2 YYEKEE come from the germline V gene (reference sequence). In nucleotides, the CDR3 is TGTGCCAGCACCTTGACAGGGGTTACAGAGACCCAGTACTTC. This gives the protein CASTLTGVTETQYF.

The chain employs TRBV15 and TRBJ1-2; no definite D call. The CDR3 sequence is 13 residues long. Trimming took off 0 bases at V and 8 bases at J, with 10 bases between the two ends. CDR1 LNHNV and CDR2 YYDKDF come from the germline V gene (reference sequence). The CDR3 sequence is CATSRDLYGGYTF. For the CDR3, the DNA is TGTGCCACCAGCAGAGATTTATACGGGGGCTACACCTTC.

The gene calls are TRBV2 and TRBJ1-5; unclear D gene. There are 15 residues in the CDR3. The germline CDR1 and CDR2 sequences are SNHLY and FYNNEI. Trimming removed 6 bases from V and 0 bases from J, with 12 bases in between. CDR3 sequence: CASSFEGYSNQPQHF. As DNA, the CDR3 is TGTGCCAGCAGCTTCGAGGGTTATAGCAATCAGCCCCAGCATTTT.

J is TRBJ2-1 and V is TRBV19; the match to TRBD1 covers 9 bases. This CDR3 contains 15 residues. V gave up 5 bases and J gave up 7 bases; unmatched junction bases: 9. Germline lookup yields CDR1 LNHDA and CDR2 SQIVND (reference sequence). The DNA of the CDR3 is TGTGCCAGTAGTTCACAGGGGGCAGGTAGAAATGAGCAGTTCTTC. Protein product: CASSSQGAGRNEQFF.

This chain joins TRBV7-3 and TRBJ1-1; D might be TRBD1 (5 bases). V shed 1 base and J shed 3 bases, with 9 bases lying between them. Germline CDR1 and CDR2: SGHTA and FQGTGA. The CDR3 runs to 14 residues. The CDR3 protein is CASSLNGGDTEAFF. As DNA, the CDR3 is TGTGCCAGCAGCTTAAACGGAGGGGACACTGAAGCTTTCTTT.

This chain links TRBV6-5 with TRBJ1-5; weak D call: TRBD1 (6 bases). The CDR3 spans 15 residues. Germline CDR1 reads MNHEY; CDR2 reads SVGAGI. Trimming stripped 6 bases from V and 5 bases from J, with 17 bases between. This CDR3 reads CASRKGGQPYQPQHF. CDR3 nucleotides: TGTGCCAGCAGAAAGGGGGGGCAGCCCTATCAGCCCCAGCATTTT.

This CDR3 reads CASSVIGGRPLAQYF. The CDR3, as DNA: TGTGCCAGCAGTGTAATCGGGGGACGCCCTTTAGCGCAGTATTTT. The V gene is TRBV2, the J gene TRBJ2-3; D is possibly TRBD2 (6 bases). V dropped 4 bases and J dropped 10 bases, with 21 bases sitting between them. The CDR3 length is 15 residues. Germline V lookup: CDR1 SNHLY, CDR2 FYNNEI.

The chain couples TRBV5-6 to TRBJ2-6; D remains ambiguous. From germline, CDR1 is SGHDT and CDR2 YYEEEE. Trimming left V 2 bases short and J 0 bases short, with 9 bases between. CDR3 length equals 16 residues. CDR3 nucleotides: TGTGCCAGCAGCTTCAGGCCTAACTCTGGGGCCAACGTCCTGACTTTC. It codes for CASSFRPNSGANVLTF.

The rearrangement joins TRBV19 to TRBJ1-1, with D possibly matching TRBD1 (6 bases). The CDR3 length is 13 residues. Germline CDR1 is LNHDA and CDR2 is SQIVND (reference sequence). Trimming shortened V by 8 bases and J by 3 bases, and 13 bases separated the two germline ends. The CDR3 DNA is TGTGCCAGTTGGGGGCGCTGGGACACTGAAGCTTTCTTT. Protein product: CASWGRWDTEAFF.

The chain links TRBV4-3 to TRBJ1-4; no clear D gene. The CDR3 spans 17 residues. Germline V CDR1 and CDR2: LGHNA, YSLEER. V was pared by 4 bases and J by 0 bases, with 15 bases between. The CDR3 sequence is CASSRDPSSATNEKLFF. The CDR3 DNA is TGCGCCAGCAGCCGAGACCCTTCTTCGGCAACTAATGAAAAACTGTTTTTT.

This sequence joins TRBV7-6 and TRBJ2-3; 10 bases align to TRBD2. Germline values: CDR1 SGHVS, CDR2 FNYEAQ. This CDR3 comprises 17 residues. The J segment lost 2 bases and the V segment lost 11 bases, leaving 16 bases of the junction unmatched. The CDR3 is CAVSGRLAGGPTDTQYF. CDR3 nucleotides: TGTGCCGTTTCGGGGAGGTTAGCGGGAGGCCCCACAGATACGCAGTATTTT.